This T cell receptor beta chain was retrieved from a study of response to subunit inactivated influenza vaccine. V was clipped by 1 base and J by 3 bases; unmatched bases: 8. The length of the CDR3 is 15 residues. CDR1 and CDR2 (germline): DFQATT, SNEGSKA (reference sequence). Each CDR3 protein gets one entry after TCRdb re-called the RT-PCR reads with MiXCR. The table has roughly 700,000 distinct CDR3 sequences, approximately 14% seen once. The V gene is TRBV20-1, the J gene TRBJ2-5, with TRBD1 matching 7 bases. Sequenced here: PBMCs from blood, sampled 12 days after vaccination. The sequence derives from a man in his forties or fifties who received an inactivated influenza vaccine. CDR3 loop: CSARVPGTAKETQYF. CDR3 sequence (DNA): TGCAGTGCTAGAGTCCCCGGGACAGCTAAAGAGACCCAGTACTTC.